This T cell receptor (beta chain) was identified in a study of CD8 T cells in Susac syndrome. General study points: The study recognized that the number of individuals in its TCR sequencing and HLA analysis was relatively small.

CDR3 length: 13 residues. Germline loops: CDR1 SGHRS, CDR2 YFSETQ. TCR beta sequencing covered blood CD8+ and CD4+ T cells. The multiple sclerosis controls, all treatment-naive patients, had relapsing-remitting disease that was stable or active. Random-hexamer reverse transcription was applied to roughly 0.5 to 1 ug RNA. The CDR3 of TCR beta was amplified by immunoSEQ multiplex PCR across 54 Vbeta and 13 Jbeta. TCRdb re-derived calls from the immunoSEQ multiplex PCR reads in MiXCR, one entry per CDR3 protein. The repertoire holds 95,000 to 150,000 distinct CDR3 sequences, with more than 80% as singletons. Comments on this clonotype: The antigen remains unidentified. At one of its ends the junction is not consistent with the germline gene, which may arise from a read error.

The chain combines TRBV5-1 with TRBJ1-1; D remains ambiguous. The sample taken for sequencing was CD8+ T cells from PBMCs. This TCR derives from a human donor with multiple sclerosis. CDR3 bases: TGTGCCAGCAGCTTAGCTCCCAACACTGAAGCTTTCTTT. It translates to CASSLAPNTEAFF. The full variable domain, with the rest looked up from reference TRBV5-1 and TRBJ1-1, is KAGVTQTPRYLIKTRGQQVTLSCSPISGHRSVSWYQQTPGQGLQFLFEYFSETQRNKGNFPGRFSGRQFSNSRSEMNVSTLELGDSALYLCASSLAPNTEAFFGQGTRLTVV.